Below, 2 T cell receptor beta chains from the same sample are listed, as sequenced in a study of shared clonotypes between healthy human individuals. Data came from immunoSEQ multiplex PCR; TCRdb stores just in-frame clones and leaves some out. The repertoire consists of a few hundred thousand clones, with 70% to 80% occurring once and the leading ten covering around 12%. The source material was PBMCs. The receptors were sampled from a woman in her thirties or forties in good health. Some clones in this sample may be carry-over from other donors' samples.

This chain joins TRBV5-4 and TRBJ2-7; 8 positions agree with TRBD2. This CDR3 spans 14 amino acids. CDR1 is SGHNT and CDR2 is YYREEE in the germline V gene (reference sequence). V trimming: 9 bases; J trimming: 2 bases; junction bases outside the gene matches: 10. The CDR3 DNA is TGTGCCATGGGTCGCGGGGGGCGCACCTACGAGCAGTACTTC. Translation gives CAMGRGGRTYEQYF. Full variable domain (outside the CDR3, taken from reference TRBV5-4 and TRBJ2-7): ETGVTQSPTHLIKTRGQQVTLRCSSQSGHNTVSWYQQALGQGPQFIFQYYREEENGRGNFPPRFSGLQFPNYSSELNVNALELDDSALYLCAMGRGGRTYEQYFGPGTRLTVT.

This clone was counted at least ten times. V and J are TRBV29-1 and TRBJ2-2, with 7 bases identical to TRBD2. V was clipped by 7 bases and J by 3 bases; unmatched bases: 8. The germline V gene encodes CDR1 SQVTM and CDR2 ANQGSEA. The CDR3 has 14 amino acids. CDR3 coding DNA: TGCAGCGCTGGGCGGGGAGGGGACACCGGGGAGCTGTTTTTT. Protein: CSAGRGGDTGELFF.